These T cell receptor beta chains were read from a single sample in a study of blood T cell repertoires in COVID-19. The repertoire was sequenced with immunoSEQ multiplex PCR; TCRdb's copy has only in-frame clones and lacks some. Counted here are around 40,000 clones, 79% occurring once; the ten biggest clones make up roughly 21%. The sequencing sample was made of peripheral blood. These receptors all come from a man in his sixties or seventies with acute or convalescent COVID-19. CDR3s include the opening cysteine and the closing phenylalanine or tryptophan. D genes are given only for firm matches.

CDR3aa: CAISEKLKEGELFF; CDR3nt: TGTGCCATCAGTGAAAAACTCAAAGAGGGGGAGCTGTTTTTT; d_gene: -; v_gene: TRBV10-3; j_gene: TRBJ2-2
CDR3aa: CASTGTSARDEQFF; CDR3nt: TGTGCCAGCACTGGGACTAGCGCTAGGGATGAGCAGTTCTTC; d_gene: TRBD2; v_gene: TRBV2; j_gene: TRBJ2-1
CDR3aa: CASSRSGGENSPLHF; CDR3nt: TGTGCCAGCTCCCGATCTGGGGGGGAGAATTCACCCCTCCACTTT; d_gene: -; v_gene: TRBV18; j_gene: TRBJ1-6
CDR3aa: CASSILAGGSYEQYF; CDR3nt: TGTGCCAGTAGTATCCTAGCGGGAGGAAGCTACGAGCAGTACTTC; d_gene: TRBD2; v_gene: TRBV19; j_gene: TRBJ2-7
CDR3aa: CASSLGDRQTEAFF; CDR3nt: TGTGCCAGCAGCTTAGGGGACAGGCAGACTGAAGCTTTCTTT; d_gene: TRBD1; v_gene: TRBV7-2; j_gene: TRBJ1-1
CDR3aa: CASNTRQGANEKLFF; CDR3nt: TGTGCCAGCAACACCCGACAGGGGGCCAACGAAAAACTGTTTTTT; d_gene: TRBD1; v_gene: TRBV2; j_gene: TRBJ1-4
CDR3aa: CASSRSTITDTQYF; CDR3nt: TGTGCCAGCAGCCGGTCAACTATCACAGATACGCAGTATTTT; d_gene: -; v_gene: TRBV6-6; j_gene: TRBJ2-3
CDR3aa: CASSRDRGEETQYF; CDR3nt: TGTGCCAGCTCACGGGACAGGGGGGAAGAGACCCAGTACTTC; d_gene: TRBD1; v_gene: TRBV18; j_gene: TRBJ2-5
CDR3aa: CASSRGSGRSSEQYF; CDR3nt: TGTGCCAGCAGTCGTGGGAGCGGGAGGAGTAGCGAGCAGTACTTC; d_gene: TRBD2; v_gene: TRBV7-3; j_gene: TRBJ2-7
CDR3aa: CASSLLAGGTGEQYF; CDR3nt: TGTGCCAGCAGCTTGCTAGCGGGAGGAACCGGCGAGCAGTACTTC; d_gene: TRBD2; v_gene: TRBV5-6; j_gene: TRBJ2-7